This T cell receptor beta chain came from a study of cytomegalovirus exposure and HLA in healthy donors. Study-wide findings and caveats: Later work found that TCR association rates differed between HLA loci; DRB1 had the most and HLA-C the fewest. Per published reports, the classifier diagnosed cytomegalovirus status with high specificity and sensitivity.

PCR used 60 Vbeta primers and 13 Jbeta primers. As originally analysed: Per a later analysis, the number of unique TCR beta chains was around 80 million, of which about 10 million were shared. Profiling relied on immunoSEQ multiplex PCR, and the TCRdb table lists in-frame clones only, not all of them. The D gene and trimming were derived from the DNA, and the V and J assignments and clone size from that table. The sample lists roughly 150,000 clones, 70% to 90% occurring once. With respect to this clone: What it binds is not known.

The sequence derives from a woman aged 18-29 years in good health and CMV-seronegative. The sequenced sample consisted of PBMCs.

The DNA of the CDR3 is TGTGCCAGCAGCTTACAGGCGAACACAGATACGCAGTATTTT. It specifies CASSLQANTDTQYF. This chain uses TRBV7-2 with TRBJ2-3; D is uncertain. This CDR3 is built from 14 residues. Per the germline V gene, CDR1 is SGHTA and CDR2 is FQGNSA. V gave up 2 bases and J gave up 2 bases, with 8 bases separating them.